A single sample gave rise to the 16 T cell receptor beta chains below, sequenced in a study of shared clonotypes between healthy human individuals. As defined, naive CD8 cells were CD45RO-negative and positively selected for CCR7, with terminally differentiated effector memory CD45RA+ cells excluded. Data came from immunoSEQ multiplex PCR; TCRdb stores just in-frame clones and leaves some out. The sample lists 800,000 to 950,000 clones; 90% to 98% were seen once. Source material: naive CD8+ T cells sorted from blood. The receptors were gathered from a man aged 25-40 years in good health.

The J gene is TRBJ2-3, the V gene TRBV4-1; D unclear. Germline V gene lookup returns CDR1 MGHRA and CDR2 YSYEKL. The CDR3 is made up of 12 amino acids. Trimming took 1 base from V and 7 from J, leaving 6 bases between them. CDR3 protein: CASSQVSHTQYF. CDR3 sequence (DNA): TGCGCCAGCAGCCAAGTTTCACATACGCAGTATTTT.

Of note for this clone: Other DNA sequences from this sample encode an identical CDR3 as well. This sequence joins TRBV7-9 and TRBJ2-7, with 8 bases identical to TRBD1. This CDR3 spans 15 amino acids. V trimming: 1 base; J trimming: 0 bases; junction bases outside the gene matches: 2. Germline CDR1 and CDR2: SEHNR and FQNEAQ (reference sequence). CDR3 bases: TGTGCCAGCAGCTTAGTAGGGACAGGCTCCTACGAGCAGTACTTC. Its translation is CASSLVGTGSYEQYF. The complete variable domain, with remaining parts taken from reference TRBV7-9 and TRBJ2-7, reads DTGVSQNPRHKITKRGQNVTFRCDPISEHNRLYWYRQTLGQGPEFLTYFQNEAQLEKSRLLSDRFSAERPKGSFSTLEIQRTEQGDSAMYLCASSLVGTGSYEQYFGPGTRLTVT.

V is TRBV6-1 and J is TRBJ2-7; D uncertain. V dropped 2 bases and J dropped 6 bases, with 8 bases sitting between them. This CDR3 is built from 12 residues. Germline V gene data show CDR1 as MNHNS and CDR2 as SASEGT. CDR3 residues: CASSESDTEQYF. CDR3 nucleotide sequence: TGTGCCAGCAGTGAATCAGACACCGAGCAGTACTTC.

This chain connects TRBV9 to TRBJ2-3; 8 bases are a match to TRBD2. From germline, CDR1 is SGDLS and CDR2 YYNGEE. The CDR3 contains 16 residues. J gave up 4 bases and V 0 bases, and 7 bases lay outside the gene matches. The CDR3 loop reads CASSVEGAGVADTQYF. The CDR3 DNA follows: TGTGCCAGCAGCGTAGAGGGAGCGGGAGTCGCAGATACGCAGTATTTT.

The rearrangement joins TRBV13 to TRBJ2-1; D tentatively reads TRBD1 or TRBD2 (5 bases each). Germline V gives CDR1 PRHDT, CDR2 FYEKMQ (reference sequence). V lost 5 bases and J 2 bases, leaving 13 bases between the germline ends. The CDR3 extends over 15 amino acids. The CDR3 DNA reads TGTGCCAGCAGCCCCGGGACGGGGACCTACAATGAGCAGTTCTTC. This gives the protein CASSPGTGTYNEQFF.

The chain is built from TRBV4-3 and TRBJ2-1; no clear D gene. CDR1 LGHNA and CDR2 YSLEER come from the germline V gene. Trimming took off 0 bases at V and 9 bases at J, with 6 bases between the two ends. This CDR3 is built from 12 residues. Written as DNA, the CDR3 is TGCGCCAGCAGCCAAGATGGAAGTGAGCAGTTCTTC. Encoded protein: CASSQDGSEQFF.

The rearrangement links TRBV9 to TRBJ2-3; no definite D call. Between the trimmed V and J ends, which lost 3 bases and 2 bases, there was a span of 10 bases. The CDR3 contains 14 residues. The germline CDR1 and CDR2 sequences are SGDLS and YYNGEE. The CDR3 protein is CASSDADSTDTQYF. In nucleotides, the CDR3 is TGTGCCAGCAGCGACGCTGATTCCACAGATACGCAGTATTTT.

This clone was recorded only once. The J gene is TRBJ2-2, the V gene TRBV7-9, with TRBD1 identical over 7 bases. CDR3 length: 13 residues. Trimming cost V 5 bases and J 7 bases; bases outside gene matches: 4. From germline, CDR1 is SEHNR and CDR2 FQNEAQ (reference sequence). The CDR3 nucleotides read TGTGCCAGCAGCATACAGGGGCACGGGGAGCTGTTTTTT. It encodes CASSIQGHGELFF.

This clone was seen a single time. The chain combines TRBV29-1 with TRBJ2-2; D gene ambiguous. The CDR3 totals 12 residues. Looked up from germline, CDR1 is SQVTM and CDR2 is ANQGSEA. The CDR3 nucleotides are TGCAGTTCTGACCGACGGACCGGGGAGCTGTTTTTT. Its protein product is CSSDRRTGELFF.

The rearrangement uses TRBV27 and TRBJ2-5; the D is unclear. Germline V gene sequence: CDR1 MNHEY, CDR2 SMNVEV (reference sequence). Deletions cut 2 bases from V and 2 bases from J, with 12 bases between. This CDR3 region has 15 residues. CDR3 residues: CASSLALAEQETQYF. DNA for the CDR3: TGTGCCAGCAGTTTAGCACTGGCTGAACAAGAGACCCAGTACTTC.

This chain links TRBV11-2 with TRBJ2-7, with a tentative D call TRBD2 (5 bases). CDR3 size: 13 residues. V was pared by 1 base and J by 3 bases, with 7 bases between. Germline assignment: CDR1 SGHAT and CDR2 FQNNGV. The CDR3 bases are TGTGCCAGCAGCTTAGGAGGGATCTACGAGCAGTACTTC. Its translation: CASSLGGIYEQYF.

The chain uses TRBV19 and TRBJ2-3, with TRBD2 matching over 7 bases. J was trimmed by 4 bases and V by 3 bases; bases with no gene match: 10. Germline CDR1 reads LNHDA; CDR2 reads SQIVND (reference sequence). The CDR3 has 16 residues. The CDR3 DNA reads as TGTGCCAGTAGTATTGGGAGGGAGTTGGAATCAGATACGCAGTATTTT. Amino acids: CASSIGRELESDTQYF. Full variable domain (missing parts from reference TRBV19 and TRBJ2-3): DGGITQSPKYLFRKEGQNVTLSCEQNLNHDAMYWYRQDPGQGLRLIYYSQIVNDFQKGDIAEGYSVSREKKESFPLTVTSAQKNPTAFYLCASSIGRELESDTQYFGPGTRLTVL.

The J gene is TRBJ2-3, the V gene TRBV27; the match to TRBD2 covers 13 bases. CDR3 size: 16 residues. CDR1 MNHEY and CDR2 SMNVEV come from the germline V gene (reference sequence). V dropped 5 bases and J dropped 5; count of bases not matched to a gene: 7. CDR3 residues: CASSLGLAGDGDTQYF. The CDR3 DNA sequence: TGTGCCAGCAGTCTCGGACTAGCGGGAGACGGAGATACGCAGTATTTT.

The V gene is TRBV6-6, the J gene TRBJ1-1; D is unresolved. Trimming took off 0 bases at V and 7 bases at J, with 9 bases between the two ends. The CDR3 length is 13 residues. CDR1 MNHNY and CDR2 SVGAGI come from the germline V gene (reference sequence). In DNA form, the CDR3 reads TGTGCCAGCAGTTACTCCCCTCCGGGTGAAGCTTTCTTT. Its protein is CASSYSPPGEAFF.

The V call is TRBV4-2, the J call TRBJ1-2; possibly TRBD1 for D (6 bases). The CDR3 contains 14 residues. Trimming took 4 bases from V and 7 from J, leaving 16 bases between them. Germline V CDR1 and CDR2: LGHNA, YNFKEQ. CDR3 protein: CASSPDRTSGGYTF. CDR3 nucleotide sequence: TGTGCCAGCAGCCCGGACAGAACAAGTGGTGGCTACACCTTC.

The gene calls are TRBV19 and TRBJ2-1; no firm D call. Trimming took 0 bases from V and 9 from J, leaving 15 bases between them. Germline CDR1 is LNHDA and CDR2 is SQIVND (reference sequence). The CDR3 has 15 residues. CDR3: CASSIDRSFVSEQFF. The CDR3, as DNA: TGTGCCAGTAGTATAGATCGTTCTTTTGTAAGTGAGCAGTTCTTC.